The clone carrying this T cell receptor (beta chain) is a singleton in its sample. This sample is drawn from a study of OX40 agonist ivuxolimab in advanced cancers. TCRdb keeps only in-frame clones here, not all; method: immunoSEQ multiplex PCR. The sample lists 35,000 to 55,000 clones; 80% were seen once. Germline V gene lookup returns CDR1 MNHEY and CDR2 SVGAGI. The CDR3 length is 11 residues. V was pared by 4 bases and J by 16 bases, with 14 bases between. The TCR sequence derives from an adult with an advanced solid tumor such as melanoma, head and neck, liver or kidney cancer. V gene TRBV6-5 combines with J gene TRBJ1-5; D is possibly TRBD1 (6 bases). The sequencing here drew on CD4+ or CD8+ T cells sorted from blood, taken in a trial of the OX40 agonist ivuxolimab. CDR3 residues: CASSSGQGEHF. In DNA form, the CDR3 reads TGTGCCAGCAGTTCGGGACAAGGCGAACATTTT.